Below, 15 T cell receptor beta chains from the same sample are listed, as sequenced in a study of Graves' ophthalmopathy and Graves' hyperthyroidism. Amplified TCR beta CDR3 regions were obtained using RNA transcripts as template. An opening RT-PCR round employed HTBI primers and preceded a second-round multiplex PCR. TCRdb re-analysed the multiplex PCR reads in MiXCR, keeping a single row per CDR3 protein. The sample lists over 450,000 distinct CDR3 sequences, approximately 14% occurring once. Sequencing input: blood. Receptors were obtained from a woman in her thirties with Graves' ophthalmopathy.

This clonotype was seen at least ten times. The chain carries TRBV24-1 and TRBJ1-5; D uncertain. CDR1 and CDR2 (germline): KGHDR, SFDVKD. V was trimmed by 3 bases and J by 5 bases, leaving 7 bases between them. This CDR3 is built from 13 residues. CDR3 bases: TGTGCCACCAGTGATGGCAGATATCAGCCCCAGCATTTT. It translates to CATSDGRYQPQHF.

This clonotype was recorded a few times. The rearrangement links TRBV2 to TRBJ2-6; possibly TRBD2 for D (6 bases). V was shortened by 6 bases and J by 0 bases, with 15 bases between the two germline ends. CDR3 length equals 17 residues. Germline loops: CDR1 SNHLY, CDR2 FYNNEI. The CDR3 loop reads CASSPSAVSSGANVLTF. The CDR3 coding sequence is TGTGCCAGCAGCCCTAGCGCCGTTAGCTCTGGGGCCAACGTCCTGACTTTC.

This clonotype appeared many times. The rearrangement links TRBV7-2 to TRBJ2-5, with 7 positions matching TRBD1. The CDR3 has 14 residues. Per the germline V gene, CDR1 is SGHTA and CDR2 is FQGNSA. The ends lost 5 bases at V and 2 bases at J; junction bases unmatched: 5. CDR3 sequence: CASSPLGQQETQYF. The DNA of the CDR3 is TGTGCCAGCAGCCCCTTGGGACAGCAAGAGACCCAGTACTTC. Supplemented by reference TRBV7-2 and TRBJ2-5, the full variable domain reads GAGVSQSPSNKVTEKGKDVELRCDPISGHTALYWYRQSLGQGLEFLIYFQGNSAPDKSGLPSDRFSAERTGGSVSTLTIQRTQQEDSAVYLCASSPLGQQETQYFGPGTRLLVL.

This clonotype has at least ten counts. A much larger clone sits a single nucleotide away, making a read error possible. The chain recombines TRBV12-3 or TRBV12-4 with TRBJ2-7; D gene uncertain. CDR3 size: 15 residues. CDR3 residues: CASSFRTPSSYEQCF. The CDR3 coding sequence is TGTGCCAGCAGTTTCAGAACCCCGAGCTCCTACGAGCAGTGCTTC.

This clonotype has ten or more counts. A junction end diverges from the germline sequence, so it may reflect a read error. The chain uses TRBV13 and TRBJ2-5, with D tentatively TRBD2 (6 bases). The germline CDR1 and CDR2 sequences are PRHDT and FYEKMQ (reference sequence). The CDR3 consists of 13 residues. The CDR3 DNA reads as TGTGCCAGCAGCGTCGGGAGCCAAGAGGCCCAGTACTTC. Its translation is CASSVGSQEAQYF.

The sample holds many counts of this clonotype. The chain employs TRBV6-5 and TRBJ2-2; the D gene is possibly TRBD2 (5 bases). Germline V lookup: CDR1 MNHEY, CDR2 SVGAGI. The CDR3 length is 16 residues. The germline V and J ends were trimmed by 2 bases and 2 bases, with 12 bases remaining between them. This chain's CDR3 is CASSYAMGRNTGELFF. CDR3 DNA: TGTGCCAGCAGTTACGCCATGGGGAGAAACACCGGGGAGCTGTTTTTT.

There are many counts of this clonotype. The V and J genes are TRBV30 and TRBJ1-1, with a possible D match to TRBD1 (5 bases). The CDR3 is 12 amino acids. V lost 5 bases, J lost 5 bases, and 12 bases lay in between. Germline CDR1 reads GTSNPN; CDR2 reads SVGIG (reference sequence). CDR3 sequence reads: CAWSHGGTEAFF. CDR3 nucleotide sequence: TGTGCCTGGTCCCACGGGGGGACTGAAGCTTTCTTT. The complete variable domain, with remaining parts taken from reference TRBV30 and TRBJ1-1, reads SQTIHQWPATLVQPVGSPLSLECTVEGTSNPNLYWYRQAAGRGLQLLFYSVGIGQISSEVPQNLSASRPQDRQFILSSKKLLLSDSGFYLCAWSHGGTEAFFGQGTRLTVV.

This clonotype was seen many times. The rearrangement links TRBV7-2 to TRBJ2-5; 7 nucleotides agree with TRBD2. With 3 bases clipped from V and 1 base from J, the junction kept 5 bases outside the gene matches. The CDR3 is 15 residues long. The germline CDR1 and CDR2 sequences are SGHTA and FQGNSA. Written as DNA, the CDR3 is TGTGCCAGCAGCTTGAGCGGGACCCGCCAAGAGACCCAGTACTTC. Translation gives CASSLSGTRQETQYF.

This clonotype was recorded a few times. The chain combines TRBV30 with TRBJ1-5, with D perhaps matching TRBD1 (5 bases). Trimming removed 2 bases from V and 7 bases from J, with 12 bases in between. This CDR3 contains 13 residues. CDR1 GTSNPN and CDR2 SVGIG come from the germline V gene (reference sequence). DNA of the CDR3: TGTGCCTGGAGTAGGGGTAGCGGACAGCCCCAGCATTTT. This codes for CAWSRGSGQPQHF.

The V gene is TRBV6-1, the J gene TRBJ1-5, with D possibly being TRBD1 (5 bases). Germline V lookup: CDR1 MNHNS, CDR2 SASEGT. Trimming cost V 8 bases and J 0 bases, with 20 bases left between them. CDR3 size: 17 residues. The CDR3, as DNA: TGTGCCAGCTACCCCGGACAAATCCTTTATAGCAATCAGCCCCAGCATTTT. Protein product: CASYPGQILYSNQPQHF.

Remarks on this clonotype: One end of the junction varies from germline; a read error may be responsible. The chain employs TRBV12-3 or TRBV12-4 and TRBJ2-7; 8 nucleotides match TRBD2. The CDR3 contains 15 residues. The chain's CDR3 is CAGSLMRTSTLEQYF. The CDR3, as DNA: TGTGCCGGCAGCCTTATGAGGACTAGCACTCTAGAGCAGTACTTC.

This clonotype appeared once. The V call is TRBV12-3 or TRBV12-4, the J call TRBJ1-2, with D tentatively TRBD1 (6 bases). V lost 7 bases to trimming and J lost 4 bases, with 16 bases between them. The CDR3 consists of 14 residues. The DNA for the CDR3 is TGTGCCAGCACCCTTCGAACAGGGTCCTATGGCTACACCTTC. Translated, it gives CASTLRTGSYGYTF.

Ten or more counts support this clonotype. The J gene is TRBJ1-5, the V gene TRBV24-1, with D possibly being TRBD1 (6 bases). Germline loops: CDR1 KGHDR, CDR2 SFDVKD. The CDR3 runs to 13 residues. The ends were cut back, 5 bases at V and 5 bases at J, with 9 bases in the middle. CDR3 region: CATSAQGHQPQHF. The CDR3 nucleotides are TGTGCCACCAGTGCACAGGGTCATCAGCCCCAGCATTTT.

V gene TRBV12-3 or TRBV12-4 combines with J gene TRBJ2-2; 8 positions agree with TRBD2. The CDR3 is made up of 15 amino acids. After removal of 6 bases from V and 2 bases from J, the junction contained 5 bases not matched to a gene. CDR3 loop: CASSHSGINTGELFF. The CDR3 DNA is TGTGCCAGCAGCCATAGCGGGATTAACACCGGGGAGCTGTTTTTT.

This clonotype has at least ten counts. This chain links TRBV14 with TRBJ1-3; D is uncertain. Trimming removed 1 base from V and 4 bases from J, with 11 bases in between. The CDR3 runs 15 residues. Germline lookup yields CDR1 SGHDN and CDR2 FVKESK. The CDR3, as DNA: TGTGCCAGCAGCCAAGTCATGGGTTACGGAAACACCATATATTTT. It yields the protein CASSQVMGYGNTIYF.